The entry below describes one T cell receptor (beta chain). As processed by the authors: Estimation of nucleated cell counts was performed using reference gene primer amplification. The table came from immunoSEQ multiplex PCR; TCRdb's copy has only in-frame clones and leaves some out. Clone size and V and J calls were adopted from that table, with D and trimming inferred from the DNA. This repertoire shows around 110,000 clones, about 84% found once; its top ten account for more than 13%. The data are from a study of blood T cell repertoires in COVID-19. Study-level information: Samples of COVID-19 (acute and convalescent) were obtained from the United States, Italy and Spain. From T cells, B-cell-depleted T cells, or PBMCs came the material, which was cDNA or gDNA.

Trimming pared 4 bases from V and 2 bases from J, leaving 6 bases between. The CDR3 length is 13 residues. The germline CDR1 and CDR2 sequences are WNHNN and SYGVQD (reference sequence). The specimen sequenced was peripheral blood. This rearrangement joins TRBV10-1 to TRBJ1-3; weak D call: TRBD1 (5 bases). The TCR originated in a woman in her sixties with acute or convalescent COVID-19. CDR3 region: CASSGQTGNTIYF. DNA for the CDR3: TGCGCCAGCAGTGGACAGACTGGAAACACCATATATTTT.